This T cell receptor (beta chain) comes out of a study of cytomegalovirus exposure and HLA in healthy donors. Study at large: Out of 398 genotyped donors, roughly 78% belonged to the Caucasian-associated ancestry cluster. Notes on the study in general: A missense variant in DCLRE1C was later tied to TCR beta V- and J-gene trimming. The authors listed some 150 TCR beta chains as cytomegalovirus-associated. A later analysis showed HLA-associated TCR beta chains outstripping equally common others in clonal expansion.

This clone was counted between two and nine times. Its specificity is not known. V gave up 0 bases and J gave up 2 bases; unmatched junction bases: 7. The CDR3 is made up of 16 amino acids. Germline loops: CDR1 MGHRA, CDR2 YSYEKL. The PCR contained 60 Vbeta and 13 Jbeta primers. Produced via immunoSEQ multiplex PCR; TCRdb's table is partial and in-frame only. The sample shows around 130,000 clones, around 85% of them seen only once. The sequenced material came from PBMCs. The chain is built from TRBV4-1 and TRBJ2-7; 7 nucleotides agree with TRBD2. The source is a boy under 18 in good health and CMV-seronegative. CDR3 nucleotides: TGCGCCAGCAGCCAAGAATATCCTAGCGGTACCTACGAGCAGTACTTC. Protein sequence: CASSQEYPSGTYEQYF.